The 30 T cell receptor beta chains below all came from one sample that was sequenced in a study of shared clonotypes between healthy human individuals. Only in-frame clones appear in the TCRdb table, and some are missing; sequencing was by immunoSEQ multiplex PCR. The data contain roughly 2,500,000 clones, 93% of them singletons. Source material: naive CD4+ T cells from PBMCs. Subset: CD45RA+ positively selected. These receptors originate from a man aged 18 to 29 in good health. Some clones in this sample may be carry-over from other donors' samples.

This chain joins TRBV28 and TRBJ1-1, with 8 bases aligning to TRBD1. Germline V CDR1 and CDR2: MDHEN, SYDVKM. CDR3 size: 15 residues. Unmatched junction bases numbered 7, after V lost 2 bases and J lost 5 bases. The CDR3 sequence is CASSLRPGGGTEAFF. DNA of the CDR3: TGTGCCAGCAGTTTAAGGCCAGGGGGCGGAACTGAAGCTTTCTTT. The full variable domain, rest sourced from reference TRBV28 and TRBJ1-1, is DVKVTQSSRYLVKRTGEKVFLECVQDMDHENMFWYRQDPGLGLRLIYFSYDVKMKEKGDIPEGYSVSREKKERFSLILESASTNQTSMYLCASSLRPGGGTEAFFGQGTRLTVV.

This clone was found a few times. The CDR3 coding sequence is TGTGCCAGCTCATTTCAGGGAGAGGAAAAACTGTTTTTT. Residues: CASSFQGEEKLFF. V is TRBV18 and J is TRBJ1-4; TRBD1 is a possible D gene (5 bases). Germline V gene data show CDR1 as KGHSH and CDR2 as LQKENI. V was clipped by 5 bases and J by 8 bases, with 12 bases between them. The CDR3 loop spans 13 amino acids. Drawing the rest from reference TRBV18 and TRBJ1-4, the complete variable domain is NAGVMQNPRHLVRRRGQEARLRCSPMKGHSHVYWYRQLPEEGLKFMVYLQKENIIDESGMPKERFSAEFPKEGPSILRIQQVVRGDSAAYFCASSFQGEEKLFFGSGTQLSVL.

The chain couples TRBV5-1 to TRBJ2-7; D is possibly TRBD1 (6 bases). The V and J ends lost 2 bases and 3 bases respectively, with 12 bases between them. CDR1 SGHRS and CDR2 YFSETQ come from the germline V gene. The length of the CDR3 is 14 residues. CDR3: CASSFGSGVYEQYF. The CDR3 DNA reads as TGCGCCAGCAGCTTTGGATCAGGGGTCTACGAGCAGTACTTC.

The rearrangement links TRBV9 to TRBJ1-3, with 7 bases identical to TRBD1. Germline loops: CDR1 SGDLS, CDR2 YYNGEE. J was trimmed by 5 bases and V by 2 bases; bases with no gene match: 4. The length of the CDR3 is 14 residues. CDR3 residues: CASSVDRDRNTIYF. CDR3 nucleotide sequence: TGTGCCAGCAGCGTCGACAGGGATAGAAACACCATATATTTT.

The chain couples TRBV11-2 to TRBJ2-7, with 8 bases matching TRBD2. The CDR3 contains 15 residues. V shed 7 bases and J 1 base; nucleotides not matched to a gene: 9. CDR1 and CDR2 from the germline V gene are SGHAT and FQNNGV. Written as DNA, the CDR3 is TGTGCCAGCACCTCAGAGAGCGGGAGATCCTACGAGCAGTACTTC. Its protein product is CASTSESGRSYEQYF.

The rearrangement joins TRBV5-6 to TRBJ2-1, with a tentative D call TRBD1 (5 bases). The CDR3 contains 15 residues. Trimming removed 1 base from V and 8 bases from J, with 16 bases in between. Germline V gives CDR1 SGHDT, CDR2 YYEEEE. The CDR3: CASSLLGAMSHEQFF. The CDR3 DNA reads as TGTGCCAGCAGCTTGTTAGGGGCCATGTCCCATGAGCAGTTCTTC.

This clone was seen only once. The V gene is TRBV11-3, the J gene TRBJ2-1, with TRBD2 matching 14 bases. CDR3 length: 17 residues. J lost 1 base, V lost 3 bases, and 2 bases had no gene match. Per the germline V gene, CDR1 is SGHNT and CDR2 is YENEEA. This chain's CDR3 is CASSLGTSGSSYNEQFF. CDR3 nucleotide sequence: TGTGCCAGCAGCTTGGGGACTAGCGGGAGTTCCTACAATGAGCAGTTCTTC.

The chain combines TRBV28 with TRBJ2-7; possible D gene TRBD2, 5 bases. Trimming left V 5 bases short and J 3 bases short, with 20 bases between. The CDR3 runs 16 residues. The germline CDR1 and CDR2 sequences are MDHEN and SYDVKM. The CDR3 DNA follows: TGTGCCAGCAGTCTTCTGGCTAGCTTAGGTATCTACGAGCAGTACTTC. It specifies CASSLLASLGIYEQYF.

The chain links TRBV5-8 to TRBJ1-2; tentative D call: TRBD1 (6 bases). Trimming left V 8 bases short and J 4 bases short, with 15 bases between. The CDR3 has 13 amino acids. CDR1 is SGHTS, CDR2 YDEGEE, per germline. The CDR3 loop reads CARKGGTVYGYTF. CDR3 DNA sequence: TGTGCCAGGAAAGGGGGGACCGTCTATGGCTACACCTTC.

This clone was seen more than once but under ten times. Other DNA sequences in the same sample also yield this CDR3. The rearrangement links TRBV18 to TRBJ1-1; D gene unclear. V was cut by 2 bases and J by 6 bases, with 4 bases left in between. The CDR3 consists of 11 residues. Germline V gene data show CDR1 as KGHSH and CDR2 as LQKENI. The CDR3 DNA reads TGTGCCAGCTCACCAGGGGCTGAAGCTTTCTTT. Its translation: CASSPGAEAFF.

On this clone: Other DNA sequences in this sample translate to the same CDR3. The V call is TRBV6-1, the J call TRBJ1-1, with a tentative D call TRBD1 (6 bases). CDR3 length: 13 amino acids. Trimming shortened V by 4 bases and J by 2 bases, and 8 bases separated the two germline ends. Germline V gives CDR1 MNHNS, CDR2 SASEGT. CDR3: CASSVGGNTEAFF. The DNA of the CDR3 is TGTGCCAGCAGTGTTGGGGGCAACACTGAAGCTTTCTTT.

The genes are TRBV6-4 and TRBJ2-5; D uncertain. In germline, CDR1 is MRHNA, CDR2 SNTAGT. V dropped 2 bases and J dropped 5 bases, with 12 bases sitting between them. CDR3 size: 14 residues. The CDR3 reads CASSDPDKTETQYF. The DNA of the CDR3 is TGTGCCAGCAGTGACCCTGATAAGACGGAGACCCAGTACTTC.

The J gene is TRBJ1-2, the V gene TRBV28; 7 bases align to TRBD1. This CDR3 is built from 11 residues. Germline V gene data show CDR1 as MDHEN and CDR2 as SYDVKM. The V and J ends lost 11 bases and 6 bases, in that order; junction bases with no gene match: 6. Here the CDR3 DNA reads TGTGCCGGACAAGACAGGGATGGCTACACCTTC. This sequence encodes CAGQDRDGYTF.

This clone was counted once. V and J are TRBV28 and TRBJ1-5; D gene uncertain. In germline, CDR1 is MDHEN, CDR2 SYDVKM. This CDR3 has 16 residues. V lost 3 bases to trimming and J lost 2 bases, with 14 bases between them. Written as DNA, the CDR3 is TGTGCCAGCAGTTTGGCTAGGTGGAGGGGCAATCAGCCCCAGCATTTT. As protein: CASSLARWRGNQPQHF.

The chain carries TRBV29-1 and TRBJ2-7, with 9 bases fitting TRBD1. The CDR3 has 14 residues. J lost 5 bases, V lost 4 bases, and 9 bases had no gene match. The germline V gene encodes CDR1 SQVTM and CDR2 ANQGSEA. Here the CDR3 reads CSVGGGQGLDEQYF. Written as DNA, the CDR3 is TGCAGCGTTGGTGGGGGACAGGGTCTCGACGAGCAGTACTTC.

This clone appeared a single time. The chain has TRBV19 and TRBJ2-1; TRBD1 or TRBD2 may be the D gene (5 bases each). This CDR3 comprises 16 residues. The germline gives CDR1 LNHDA, CDR2 SQIVND (reference sequence). V lost 6 bases and J lost 2, with 17 bases in between. The CDR3 DNA follows: TGTGCCAGTAGGAGCTTGGGGACCAGTACCTACAATGAGCAGTTCTTC. Encoded protein: CASRSLGTSTYNEQFF.

The V and J genes are TRBV4-3 and TRBJ2-1; 9 positions agree with TRBD2. V was pared by 0 bases and J by 6 bases, with 9 bases of the junction left unmatched. CDR1 LGHNA and CDR2 YSLEER come from the germline V gene. This CDR3 spans 17 amino acids. The CDR3 DNA is TGCGCCAGCAGCCAAGATGCCCCTAGCGGGGCTGTCAATGAGCAGTTCTTC. Translated, it gives CASSQDAPSGAVNEQFF.

The CDR3 sequence is CASSDADGNTEAFF. The CDR3 region has the DNA TGTGCCAGCAGTGACGCGGACGGGAACACTGAAGCTTTCTTT. The V gene is TRBV2, the J gene TRBJ1-1; D gene unclear. The CDR3 spans 14 residues. Germline V gives CDR1 SNHLY, CDR2 FYNNEI. Trimming pared 3 bases from V and 1 base from J, leaving 9 bases between.

The genes are TRBV28 and TRBJ2-7; 7 nucleotides align to TRBD2. V gave up 3 bases and J gave up 6 bases; unmatched junction bases: 11. The CDR3 is 15 residues long. The germline V gene has CDR1 MDHEN and CDR2 SYDVKM. This CDR3 is CASSFLRGYGGEQYF. CDR3 coding DNA: TGTGCCAGCAGTTTTTTGCGGGGGTACGGCGGCGAGCAGTACTTC.

This clone came up a few times. This rearrangement joins TRBV30 to TRBJ1-5; D is uncertain. CDR3 size: 13 residues. Germline-derived CDR1 and CDR2 are GTSNPN and SVGIG (reference sequence). V was shortened by 5 bases and J by 4 bases, with 12 bases between the two germline ends. The CDR3 here is CAWGLTQNQPQHF. Written as DNA, the CDR3 is TGTGCCTGGGGCTTAACGCAGAATCAGCCCCAGCATTTT.

This clone was recorded only once. This chain links TRBV19 with TRBJ1-1; no clear D gene. V lost 3 bases and J 1 base, leaving 12 bases between the germline ends. Germline V gene data show CDR1 as LNHDA and CDR2 as SQIVND (reference sequence). This CDR3 is built from 15 residues. The chain's CDR3 is CASSILRSKNTEAFF. The DNA for the CDR3 is TGTGCCAGTAGTATTCTTCGAAGTAAGAACACTGAAGCTTTCTTT.

About this clone: The same CDR3 also results from other DNA sequences found in this sample. The chain recombines TRBV5-1 with TRBJ1-3; maybe TRBD1 (5 bases). The CDR3 has 14 residues. Between the trimmed V and J ends, which lost 4 bases and 0 bases, there was a span of 8 bases. The V gene's germline CDR1 is SGHRS and CDR2 YFSETQ. CDR3 region: CASSLGTSGNTIYF. In nucleotides, the CDR3 is TGCGCCAGCAGCCTAGGGACCTCTGGAAACACCATATATTTT.

This rearrangement joins TRBV7-3 to TRBJ2-7; possible D gene TRBD2, 5 bases. V lost 6 bases and J 0 bases, leaving 6 bases between the germline ends. The CDR3 totals 12 residues. Germline V gene data show CDR1 as SGHTA and CDR2 as FQGTGA. The DNA for the CDR3 is TGTGCCAGCAGGGACTCCTCCTACGAGCAGTACTTC. Protein product: CASRDSSYEQYF.

The J gene is TRBJ1-1, the V gene TRBV5-1, with D unclear. This CDR3 comprises 13 residues. V lost 4 bases and J 1 base, leaving 8 bases between the germline ends. The V gene's germline CDR1 is SGHRS and CDR2 YFSETQ. The CDR3: CASSPWENTEAFF. DNA for the CDR3: TGCGCCAGCAGCCCATGGGAGAACACTGAAGCTTTCTTT.

The chain is built from TRBV7-7 and TRBJ2-1; 7 bases align to TRBD2. Per the germline V gene, CDR1 is SSHAT and CDR2 is FNYEAQ (reference sequence). The CDR3 extends over 13 amino acids. Trimming took 5 bases from V and 4 from J; bases not matched to a gene: 2. The CDR3 protein is CASSPAGYNEQFF. The CDR3 region has the DNA TGTGCCAGCAGCCCAGCGGGATACAATGAGCAGTTCTTC.

The rearrangement uses TRBV25-1 and TRBJ2-3, with 7 bases that match TRBD2. J lost 2 bases, V lost 8 bases, and 4 bases had no gene match. The CDR3 is 13 amino acids. In germline, CDR1 is MGHDK, CDR2 SYGVNS. DNA for the CDR3: TGTGCCAGCCGGGACTATTACACAGATACGCAGTATTTT. Residues: CASRDYYTDTQYF.

The chain carries TRBV4-1 and TRBJ2-2; D remains ambiguous. The CDR3 length is 19 residues. V was cut by 0 bases and J by 7 bases, with 24 bases left in between. CDR1 is MGHRA, CDR2 YSYEKL, per germline. DNA of the CDR3: TGCGCCAGCAGCCAAGACCCTTCGTTTTCAATCTTGTCTTACGGGGAGCTGTTTTTT. Translation gives CASSQDPSFSILSYGELFF.

This clone was seen a single time. This chain uses TRBV2 with TRBJ1-1; 8 bases are shared with TRBD1. Trimming at V came to 5 bases and at J to 5 bases, leaving 7 bases not matched to a gene. Germline V gene data show CDR1 as SNHLY and CDR2 as FYNNEI. CDR3 length equals 14 residues. For the CDR3, the DNA is TGTGCCAGCAGTCAAGACAGGGGTGGAACTGAAGCTTTCTTT. It encodes CASSQDRGGTEAFF.

The CDR3 DNA sequence: TGTGCCAGCAGTTTAAATCGGACAGCCACTCAAGATACGCAGTATTTT. Amino acids: CASSLNRTATQDTQYF. The rearrangement joins TRBV28 to TRBJ2-3; D perhaps matches TRBD1 (6 bases). V lost 2 bases and J 5 bases, leaving 17 bases between the germline ends. Germline V gene lookup returns CDR1 MDHEN and CDR2 SYDVKM. The CDR3 extends over 16 amino acids. Full variable domain (outside the CDR3, taken from reference TRBV28 and TRBJ2-3): DVKVTQSSRYLVKRTGEKVFLECVQDMDHENMFWYRQDPGLGLRLIYFSYDVKMKEKGDIPEGYSVSREKKERFSLILESASTNQTSMYLCASSLNRTATQDTQYFGPGTRLTVL.

This sequence joins TRBV5-5 and TRBJ2-7, with D unresolved. The CDR3 spans 13 residues. Looked up from germline, CDR1 is SGHKS and CDR2 is YYEKEE (reference sequence). The V and J ends lost 2 bases and 0 bases respectively, with 6 bases between them. CDR3 nucleotides: TGTGCCAGCAGCTTATTTGACTCCTACGAGCAGTACTTC. This gives the protein CASSLFDSYEQYF.